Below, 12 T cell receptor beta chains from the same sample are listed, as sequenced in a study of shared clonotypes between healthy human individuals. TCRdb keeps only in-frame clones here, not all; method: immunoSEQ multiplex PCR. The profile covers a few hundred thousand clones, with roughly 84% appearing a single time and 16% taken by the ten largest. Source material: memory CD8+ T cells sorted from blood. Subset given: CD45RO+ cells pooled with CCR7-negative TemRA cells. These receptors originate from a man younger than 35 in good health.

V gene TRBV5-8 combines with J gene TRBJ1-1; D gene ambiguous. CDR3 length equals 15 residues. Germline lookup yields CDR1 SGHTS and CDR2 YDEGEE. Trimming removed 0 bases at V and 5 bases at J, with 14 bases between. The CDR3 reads CASSLASHPGTEAFF. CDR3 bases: TGTGCCAGCAGCTTGGCATCTCATCCGGGGACTGAAGCTTTCTTT.

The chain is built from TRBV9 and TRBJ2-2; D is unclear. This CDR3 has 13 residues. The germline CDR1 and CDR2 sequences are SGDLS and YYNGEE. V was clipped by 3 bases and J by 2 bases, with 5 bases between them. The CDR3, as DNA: TGTGCCAGCAGCGGGGCCAACACCGGGGAGCTGTTTTTT. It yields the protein CASSGANTGELFF.

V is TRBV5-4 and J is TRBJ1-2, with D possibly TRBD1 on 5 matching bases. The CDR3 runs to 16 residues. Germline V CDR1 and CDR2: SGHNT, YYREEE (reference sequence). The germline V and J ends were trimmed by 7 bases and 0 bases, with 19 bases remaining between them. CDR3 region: CASSTLGEEANYGYTF. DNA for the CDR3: TGTGCCAGCTCCACCCTGGGGGAAGAAGCTAACTATGGCTACACCTTC.

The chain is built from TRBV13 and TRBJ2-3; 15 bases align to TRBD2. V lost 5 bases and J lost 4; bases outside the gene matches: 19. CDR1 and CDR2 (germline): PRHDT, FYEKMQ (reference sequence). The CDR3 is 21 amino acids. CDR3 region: CASSGMRWTSGGAGLSDTQYF. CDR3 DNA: TGTGCCAGCAGCGGTATGAGATGGACTAGCGGGGGGGCCGGTTTATCAGATACGCAGTATTTT.

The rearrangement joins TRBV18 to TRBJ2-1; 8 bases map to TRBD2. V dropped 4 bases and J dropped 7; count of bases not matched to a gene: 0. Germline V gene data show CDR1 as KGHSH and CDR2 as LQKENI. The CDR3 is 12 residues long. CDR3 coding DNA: TGTGCCAGCTCACAGCGGGGGAATGAGCAGTTCTTC. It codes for CASSQRGNEQFF.

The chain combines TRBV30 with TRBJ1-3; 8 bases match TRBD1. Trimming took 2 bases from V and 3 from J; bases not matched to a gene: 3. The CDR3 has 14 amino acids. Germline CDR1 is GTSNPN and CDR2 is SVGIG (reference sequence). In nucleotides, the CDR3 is TGTGCCTGGAGTCAGGGGGCGCATGGAAACACCATATATTTT. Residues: CAWSQGAHGNTIYF.

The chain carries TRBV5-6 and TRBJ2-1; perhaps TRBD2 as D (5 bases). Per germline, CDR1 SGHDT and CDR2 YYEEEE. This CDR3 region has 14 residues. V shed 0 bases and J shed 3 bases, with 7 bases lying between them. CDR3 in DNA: TGTGCCAGCAGCTTGGCCGGGGACTACAATGAGCAGTTCTTC. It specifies CASSLAGDYNEQFF.

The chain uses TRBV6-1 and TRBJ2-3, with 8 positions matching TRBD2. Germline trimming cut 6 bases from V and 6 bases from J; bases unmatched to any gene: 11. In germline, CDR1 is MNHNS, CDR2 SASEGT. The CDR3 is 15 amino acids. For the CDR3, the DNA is TGTGCCAGCAGGGGGACTAGTAGGTCGTGGGATACGCAGTATTTT. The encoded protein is CASRGTSRSWDTQYF.

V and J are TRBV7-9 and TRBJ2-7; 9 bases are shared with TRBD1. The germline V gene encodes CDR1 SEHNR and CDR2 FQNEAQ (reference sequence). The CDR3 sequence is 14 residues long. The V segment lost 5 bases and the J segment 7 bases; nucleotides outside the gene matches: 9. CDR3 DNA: TGTGCCAGCAGCCTACCGGGACAGGGTGAGGAGCAGTACTTC. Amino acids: CASSLPGQGEEQYF.

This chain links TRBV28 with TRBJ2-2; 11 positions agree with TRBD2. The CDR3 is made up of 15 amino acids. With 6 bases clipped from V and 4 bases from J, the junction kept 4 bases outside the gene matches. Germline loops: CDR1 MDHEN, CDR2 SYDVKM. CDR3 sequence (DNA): TGTGCCAGCAGCCTCACTAGCGGGGGCACCGGGGAGCTGTTTTTT. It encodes CASSLTSGGTGELFF. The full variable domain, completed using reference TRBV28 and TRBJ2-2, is DVKVTQSSRYLVKRTGEKVFLECVQDMDHENMFWYRQDPGLGLRLIYFSYDVKMKEKGDIPEGYSVSREKKERFSLILESASTNQTSMYLCASSLTSGGTGELFFGEGSRLTVL.

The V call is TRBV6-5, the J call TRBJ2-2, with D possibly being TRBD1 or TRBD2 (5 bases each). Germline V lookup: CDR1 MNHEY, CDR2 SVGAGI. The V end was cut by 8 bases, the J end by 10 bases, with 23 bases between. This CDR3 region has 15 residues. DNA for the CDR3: TGTGCCAGCTCTCTTTTCCCCGGGGCCGCGTTGGAGCTGTTTTTT. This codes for CASSLFPGAALELFF.

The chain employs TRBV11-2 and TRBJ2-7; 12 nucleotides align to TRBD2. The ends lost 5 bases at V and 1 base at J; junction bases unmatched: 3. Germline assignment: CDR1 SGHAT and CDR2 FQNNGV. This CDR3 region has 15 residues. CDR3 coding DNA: TGTGCCAGCAGCCTCGGACTAGCGGGATCCTACGAGCAGTACTTC. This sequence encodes CASSLGLAGSYEQYF.